The T cell receptor (beta chain) under discussion was sequenced for a study of T-cell reconstitution after alpha-beta-depleted transplantation in children. Points from the study as a whole: Counts and diversity of T cells one year after transplant came mostly from newly produced T cells. High day-60 TCRbeta diversity in some patients came from surviving recipient T cells and thymic progenitors. About two months after transplant, alpha-beta T cells reportedly came from several hundred expanded graft clones.

Researchers prepared the TCRbeta library using unique molecular identifiers, the study reports. TCRdb used MiXCR to reprocess the PCR reads, holding one entry per CDR3 protein. The sample has roughly 570,000 distinct CDR3 sequences, about a quarter seen once; the top ten hold approximately 39%. Only a few counts were recorded for this clonotype. As yet, its antigen is unknown. The CDR3 consists of 17 residues. V was pared by 4 bases and J by 7 bases, with 17 bases of the junction left unmatched. Germline CDR1 is MNHEY and CDR2 is SVGAGI. The clonotype comes from a boy under two years old with Wiskott-Aldrich syndrome, due to receive a stem cell transplant. V and J are TRBV6-5 and TRBJ1-2; 8 nucleotides line up with TRBD1. The starting material was PBMCs, obtained before TCRalphabeta/CD19-depleted stem cell transplant. Here the CDR3 reads CASSSVIGTGHSGGYTF. The CDR3 DNA reads as TGTGCCAGCAGTTCCGTGATTGGGACAGGACACTCGGGTGGCTACACCTTC.